These 4 T cell receptor beta chains originate from one sample sequenced in a study of control samples from healthy donors and cancer patients. The protocol was immunoSEQ multiplex PCR, while the TCRdb copy is restricted to in-frame clones and leaves out a portion. The table lists 150,000 to 200,000 clones, roughly 90% of them singletons. Sequenced sample: blood. The receptor set was obtained from a man in his thirties or forties in good health.

The rearrangement uses TRBV3-1 (or the pseudogene TRBV3-2) and TRBJ2-7; D is undetermined. Germline V lookup: CDR1 LGHDT, CDR2 YNNKEL (reference sequence). The CDR3 is 11 residues long. V was cut by 3 bases and J by 6 bases, with 6 bases left in between. This CDR3 reads CASSHSSEQYF. CDR3 DNA: TGTGCCAGCAGCCACAGCTCCGAGCAGTACTTC.

The rearrangement joins TRBV2 to TRBJ2-7; D possibly uses TRBD1 or TRBD2 (5 bases each). Trimming took off 6 bases at V and 4 bases at J, with 13 bases between the two ends. Per germline, CDR1 SNHLY and CDR2 FYNNEI. CDR3 length equals 13 residues. The CDR3 is CASSLAEGYEQYF. The CDR3 DNA sequence: TGTGCCAGCAGCCTAGCCGAGGGGTACGAGCAGTACTTC.

Remarks on this clone: Different DNA sequences within this sample yield the same CDR3. The V and J genes are TRBV19 and TRBJ1-1; no firm D call. The length of the CDR3 is 11 residues. Germline CDR1 LNHDA, CDR2 SQIVND (reference sequence). The ends were cut back, 4 bases at V and 1 base at J, with 1 base in the middle. The CDR3 protein is CASSRNTEAFF. The CDR3 region has the DNA TGTGCCAGTAGTAGGAACACTGAAGCTTTCTTT.

The V gene is TRBV5-1, the J gene TRBJ1-3, with D hard to call. The CDR3 loop spans 14 amino acids. Germline V CDR1 and CDR2: SGHRS, YFSETQ. Between the trimmed V and J ends, which lost 0 bases and 3 bases, there was a span of 7 bases. The CDR3 DNA follows: TGCGCCAGCAGCTTGGGGCTAGGTGGAAACACCATATATTTT. Protein sequence: CASSLGLGGNTIYF.